Following are 19 T cell receptor beta chains from one sample sequenced in a study of blood T cell repertoires in COVID-19. TCRdb's table, derived via immunoSEQ multiplex PCR, lists solely in-frame clones and lacks some. The sample has 65,000 to 70,000 clones; approximately 84% are singletons. The sample comprised peripheral blood. These receptor sequences come from a man in his forties or fifties with COVID-19, enrolled during active disease.

This clone was detected a few times. This chain links TRBV3-1 (or the pseudogene TRBV3-2) with TRBJ1-1; D possibly corresponds to TRBD1 (5 bases). This CDR3 is 13 amino acids long. V was shortened by 5 bases and J by 5 bases, with 12 bases between the two germline ends. Per germline, CDR1 LGHDT and CDR2 YNNKEL (reference sequence). For the CDR3, the DNA is TGTGCCAGCAGCACCGGGGGGAGGACTGAAGCTTTCTTT. Translated: CASSTGGRTEAFF.

The chain employs TRBV2 and TRBJ1-2, with 7 bases identical to TRBD1. The germline V gene has CDR1 SNHLY and CDR2 FYNNEI. V shed 4 bases, J shed 4 bases, and the junction held 9 bases outside the gene matches. This CDR3 spans 15 amino acids. The CDR3 is CASSGSQGGVYGYTF. CDR3 nucleotide sequence: TGTGCCAGCAGTGGGTCCCAGGGGGGAGTCTATGGCTACACCTTC.

The chain couples TRBV7-8 to TRBJ1-2, with 7 bases identical to TRBD1. Germline CDR1 SGHVS, CDR2 FQNEAQ. With V trimmed by 2 bases and J by 3 bases, 9 bases remained unmatched. The CDR3 runs to 16 residues. CDR3 residues: CASSLFVQGPYYGYTF. The DNA for the CDR3 is TGTGCCAGCAGCTTATTCGTACAGGGGCCATACTATGGCTACACCTTC.

Only one count was recorded for this clone. The rearrangement links TRBV10-3 to TRBJ1-2, with 7 bases that match TRBD1. V trimming: 8 bases; J trimming: 6 bases; junction bases outside the gene matches: 12. CDR3 length: 14 amino acids. The germline gives CDR1 ENHRY, CDR2 SYGVKD. The CDR3 is CAIAGQGGKDGYTF. The CDR3 coding sequence is TGTGCCATCGCAGGGCAGGGGGGTAAGGATGGCTACACCTTC.

This chain connects TRBV20-1 to TRBJ2-7, with D possibly matching TRBD1 (6 bases). Germline V gene sequence: CDR1 DFQATT, CDR2 SNEGSKA (reference sequence). V was clipped by 3 bases and J by 1 base, with 16 bases between them. CDR3 length equals 15 residues. In DNA, the CDR3 is TGCAGTGCTAGTTCCCATGGGGGCAGATCCTACGAGCAGTACTTC. It translates to CSASSHGGRSYEQYF.

The rearrangement uses TRBV27 and TRBJ1-2; D is unresolved. V lost 5 bases and J 8 bases, leaving 9 bases between the germline ends. CDR3 length: 11 amino acids. The V gene's germline CDR1 is MNHEY and CDR2 SMNVEV (reference sequence). Here the CDR3 reads CASSPHKGYTF. The CDR3 nucleotides are TGTGCCAGCAGTCCCCACAAAGGCTACACCTTC.

This rearrangement joins TRBV19 to TRBJ1-6, with 8 bases lining up with TRBD1. Germline loops: CDR1 LNHDA, CDR2 SQIVND (reference sequence). CDR3 length: 15 amino acids. Trimming took 4 bases from V and 9 from J; bases not matched to a gene: 8. DNA of the CDR3: TGTGCCAGTAGTACGGCAGGGGGCTATGGTTCACCCCTCCACTTT. Its translation is CASSTAGGYGSPLHF.

Only a few counts were recorded for this clone. The chain employs TRBV28 and TRBJ1-1; 8 nucleotides match TRBD1. Losses at the gene ends were 1 base for V and 7 bases for J; bases not matched to a gene: 11. The germline V gene encodes CDR1 MDHEN and CDR2 SYDVKM. CDR3 length equals 16 residues. The CDR3 region is CASSLSPTGAVFEAFF. In DNA, the CDR3 is TGTGCCAGCAGTTTATCCCCGACAGGGGCAGTTTTTGAAGCTTTCTTT.

The chain has TRBV5-4 and TRBJ2-6; 10 positions agree with TRBD1. CDR3 length equals 17 residues. Per the germline V gene, CDR1 is SGHNT and CDR2 is YYREEE (reference sequence). The junction had 3 bases not matched to a gene; V was cut back by 3 bases and J by 0 bases. The CDR3 here is CASSSGTGASGANVLTF. In DNA, the CDR3 is TGTGCCAGCAGCTCCGGGACAGGGGCCTCTGGGGCCAACGTCCTGACTTTC.

This clone has only a few counts. V usage is TRBV5-4 and J usage is TRBJ2-7, with 9 bases that match TRBD2. The trim removed 3 bases at V and 7 bases at J, leaving 14 bases unmatched. Germline V gives CDR1 SGHNT, CDR2 YYREEE (reference sequence). The CDR3 is 16 amino acids. CDR3 sequence reads: CASSSLAGGPRWEQYF. The CDR3 DNA is TGTGCCAGCAGCTCCCTCGCGGGGGGGCCCAGGTGGGAGCAGTACTTC.

The chain couples TRBV7-9 to TRBJ2-2; no clear D. V was trimmed by 3 bases and J by 2 bases, leaving 10 bases between them. Germline V CDR1 and CDR2: SEHNR, FQNEAQ (reference sequence). This CDR3 has 15 amino acids. The CDR3 sequence is CASSLTGANTGELFF. The CDR3 coding sequence is TGTGCCAGCAGCTTGACTGGAGCTAACACCGGGGAGCTGTTTTTT.

This clone appeared a few times. V is TRBV4-2 and J is TRBJ2-7; tentative D call: TRBD2 (6 bases). The ends were cut back, 5 bases at V and 1 base at J, with 21 bases in the middle. This CDR3 spans 17 amino acids. CDR1 is LGHNA and CDR2 is YNFKEQ in the germline V gene. CDR3 nucleotides: TGTGCCAGCAGCTCATTAGGACTATTGGGGGTGTCCTACGAGCAGTACTTC. This codes for CASSSLGLLGVSYEQYF.

The V and J genes are TRBV27 and TRBJ2-3, with 8 bases identical to TRBD2. Germline trimming cut 4 bases from V and 5 bases from J; bases unmatched to any gene: 8. CDR3 size: 15 residues. CDR1 and CDR2 from the germline V gene are MNHEY and SMNVEV (reference sequence). As DNA, the CDR3 is TGTGCCAGCAGTTCCGGGGGGGCTAATGAAGATACGCAGTATTTT. As protein: CASSSGGANEDTQYF.

The table lists this clone with a count of one. The rearrangement uses TRBV5-4 and TRBJ2-7; 8 bases map to TRBD2. The CDR3 runs 14 residues. Losses at the gene ends were 10 bases for V and 4 bases for J; bases not matched to a gene: 13. Germline assignment: CDR1 SGHNT and CDR2 YYREEE (reference sequence). DNA for the CDR3: TGTGCCCCCAGACTAGCGAGCTCCGGGTACGAGCAGTACTTC. This gives the protein CAPRLASSGYEQYF.

The rearrangement uses TRBV10-2 and TRBJ1-2, with D perhaps TRBD1 (5 bases). This CDR3 has 13 residues. The V end lost 6 bases, the J end lost 3 bases, and 11 bases lay between the germline ends. Per the germline V gene, CDR1 is WSHSY and CDR2 is SAAADI. The CDR3: CASRGQGDYGYTF. The CDR3 region has the DNA TGCGCCAGCAGGGGCCAGGGCGACTATGGCTACACCTTC.

The chain joins TRBV28 to TRBJ2-1, with TRBD2 matching over 9 bases. Germline CDR1 MDHEN, CDR2 SYDVKM. The CDR3 is 20 residues long. The V segment lost 1 base and the J segment 0 bases; nucleotides outside the gene matches: 13. The CDR3 DNA reads TGTGCCAGCAGTTTATTGTATAGCGGGGGCCAGGGTAGCTCCTACAATGAGCAGTTCTTC. This gives the protein CASSLLYSGGQGSSYNEQFF.

The chain combines TRBV28 with TRBJ2-6, with D maybe TRBD2 (5 bases). The V and J ends lost 3 bases and 2 bases respectively, with 11 bases between them. Germline-derived CDR1 and CDR2 are MDHEN and SYDVKM. This CDR3 has 16 residues. CDR3 loop: CASSLLWETGANVLTF. CDR3 bases: TGTGCCAGCAGTTTGCTTTGGGAGACTGGGGCCAACGTCCTGACTTTC. The full variable domain, completed using reference TRBV28 and TRBJ2-6, is DVKVTQSSRYLVKRTGEKVFLECVQDMDHENMFWYRQDPGLGLRLIYFSYDVKMKEKGDIPEGYSVSREKKERFSLILESASTNQTSMYLCASSLLWETGANVLTFGAGSRLTVL.

This clone appeared a single time. The rearrangement joins TRBV18 to TRBJ2-3; 13 nucleotides align to TRBD2. Germline V gene sequence: CDR1 KGHSH, CDR2 LQKENI. This CDR3 comprises 19 residues. J gave up 0 bases and V 0 bases, and 6 bases lay outside the gene matches. Here the CDR3 DNA reads TGTGCCAGCTCACCACCCCTAGGACTAGCGGGGGAGAGCACAGATACGCAGTATTTT. Translation: CASSPPLGLAGESTDTQYF.

This clone was detected only a few times. This chain's CDR3 is CSVAGQGAPGANVLTF. CDR3 coding DNA: TGCAGCGTTGCGGGACAGGGGGCTCCTGGGGCCAACGTCCTGACTTTC. V and J are TRBV29-1 and TRBJ2-6; 12 positions match TRBD1. Germline V gene lookup returns CDR1 SQVTM and CDR2 ANQGSEA. Germline trimming cut 4 bases from V and 2 bases from J; bases unmatched to any gene: 3. CDR3 length: 16 residues. Using reference TRBV29-1 and TRBJ2-6 for the parts outside the CDR3, the full variable domain is SAVISQKPSRDICQRGTSLTIQCQVDSQVTMMFWYRQQPGQSLTLIATANQGSEATYESGFVIDKFPISRPNLTFSTLTVSNMSPEDSSIYLCSVAGQGAPGANVLTFGAGSRLTVL.